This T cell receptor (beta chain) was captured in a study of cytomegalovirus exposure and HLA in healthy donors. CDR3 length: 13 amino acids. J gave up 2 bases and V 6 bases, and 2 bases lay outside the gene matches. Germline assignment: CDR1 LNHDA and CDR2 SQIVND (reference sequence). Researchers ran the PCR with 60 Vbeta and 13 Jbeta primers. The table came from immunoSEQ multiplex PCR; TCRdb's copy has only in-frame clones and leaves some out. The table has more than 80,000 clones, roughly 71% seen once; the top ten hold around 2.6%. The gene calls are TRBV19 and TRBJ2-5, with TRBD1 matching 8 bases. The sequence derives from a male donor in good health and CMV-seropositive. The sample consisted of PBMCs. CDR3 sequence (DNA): TGTGCCAGTAGGCGGACAGGGCAAGAGACCCAGTACTTC. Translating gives CASRRTGQETQYF.